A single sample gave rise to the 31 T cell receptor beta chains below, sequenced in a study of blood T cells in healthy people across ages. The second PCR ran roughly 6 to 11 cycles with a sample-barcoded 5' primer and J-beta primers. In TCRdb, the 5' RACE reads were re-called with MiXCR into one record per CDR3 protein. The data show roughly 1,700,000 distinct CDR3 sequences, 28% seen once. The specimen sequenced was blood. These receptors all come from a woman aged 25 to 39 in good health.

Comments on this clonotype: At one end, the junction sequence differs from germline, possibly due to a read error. CDR3 sequence: CSLEDGSSGSYNEQYF. CDR3 coding DNA: TGCAGCCTTGAAGATGGGTCTAGCGGGAGTTACAATGAGCAGTACTTC. The chain employs TRBV29-1 and TRBJ2-7; 10 nucleotides agree with TRBD2. Germline loops: CDR1 SQVTM, CDR2 ANQGSEA. This CDR3 is built from 16 residues.

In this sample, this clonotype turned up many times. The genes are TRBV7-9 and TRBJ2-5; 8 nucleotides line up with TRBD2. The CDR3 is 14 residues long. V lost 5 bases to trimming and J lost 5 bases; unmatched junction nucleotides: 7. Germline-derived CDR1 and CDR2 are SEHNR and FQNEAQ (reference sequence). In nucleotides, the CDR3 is TGTGCCAGCAGCGAGACCGGACTAGCTGAGACCCAGTACTTC. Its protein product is CASSETGLAETQYF.

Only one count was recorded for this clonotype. The CDR3 loop is CASSLKQDEAFF. Here the CDR3 DNA reads TGTGCCAGCAGCTTAAAACAGGATGAAGCTTTCTTT. The chain links TRBV7-9 to TRBJ1-1, with a weak D call TRBD1 (5 bases). The CDR3 contains 12 residues. The germline V gene encodes CDR1 SEHNR and CDR2 FQNEAQ (reference sequence). V was pared by 2 bases and J by 7 bases, with 8 bases between.

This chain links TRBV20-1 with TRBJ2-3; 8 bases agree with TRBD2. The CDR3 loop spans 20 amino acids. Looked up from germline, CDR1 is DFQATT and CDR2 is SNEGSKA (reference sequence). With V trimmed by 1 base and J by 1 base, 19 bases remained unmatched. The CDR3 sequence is CSARGSPAGGLAGGTDTQYF. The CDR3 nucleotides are TGCAGTGCTAGAGGGTCCCCCGCGGGGGGCCTAGCGGGTGGCACAGATACGCAGTATTTT.

CDR3 DNA: TGCAGTGCTAGAATATTGGGTGGCGACGAGCAGTACTTC. This encodes CSARILGGDEQYF. The genes are TRBV20-1 and TRBJ2-7; D is undetermined. Germline CDR1 is DFQATT and CDR2 is SNEGSKA (reference sequence). CDR3 length: 13 amino acids. V lost 2 bases and J lost 5, with 13 bases in between.

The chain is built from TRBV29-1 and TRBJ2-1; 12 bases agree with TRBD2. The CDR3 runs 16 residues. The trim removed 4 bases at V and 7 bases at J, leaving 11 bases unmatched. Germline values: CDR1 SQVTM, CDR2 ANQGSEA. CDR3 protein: CSVGLAGARFRNEQFF. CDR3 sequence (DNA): TGCAGCGTTGGACTAGCGGGGGCCCGTTTTCGGAATGAGCAGTTCTTC.

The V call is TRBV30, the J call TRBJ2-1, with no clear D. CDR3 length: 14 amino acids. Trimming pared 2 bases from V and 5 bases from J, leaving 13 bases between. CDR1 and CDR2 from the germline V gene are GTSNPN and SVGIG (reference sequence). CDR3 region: CAWSTAASNNEQFF. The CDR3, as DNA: TGTGCCTGGAGTACGGCCGCTTCCAACAATGAGCAGTTCTTC.

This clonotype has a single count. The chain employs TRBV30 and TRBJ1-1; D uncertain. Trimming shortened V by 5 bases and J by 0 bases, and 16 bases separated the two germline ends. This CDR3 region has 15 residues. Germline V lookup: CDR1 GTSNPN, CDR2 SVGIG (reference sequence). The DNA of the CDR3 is TGTGCCTGGGCTACCAGTGAACGGGTGAACACTGAAGCTTTCTTT. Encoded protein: CAWATSERVNTEAFF. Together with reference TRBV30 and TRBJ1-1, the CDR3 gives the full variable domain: SQTIHQWPATLVQPVGSPLSLECTVEGTSNPNLYWYRQAAGRGLQLLFYSVGIGQISSEVPQNLSASRPQDRQFILSSKKLLLSDSGFYLCAWATSERVNTEAFFGQGTRLTVV.

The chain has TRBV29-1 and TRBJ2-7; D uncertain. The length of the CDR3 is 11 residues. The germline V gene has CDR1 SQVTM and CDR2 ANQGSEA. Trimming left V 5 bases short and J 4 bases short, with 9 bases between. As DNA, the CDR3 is TGCAGCGTTAACCTGGGATACGAGCAGTACTTC. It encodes CSVNLGYEQYF.

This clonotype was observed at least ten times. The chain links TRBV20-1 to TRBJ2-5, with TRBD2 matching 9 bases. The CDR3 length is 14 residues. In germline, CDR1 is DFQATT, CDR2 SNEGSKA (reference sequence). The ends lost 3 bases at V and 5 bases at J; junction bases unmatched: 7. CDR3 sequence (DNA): TGCAGTGCTAGGTTTAGCGGGGGAGAGGAGACCCAGTACTTC. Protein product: CSARFSGGEETQYF.

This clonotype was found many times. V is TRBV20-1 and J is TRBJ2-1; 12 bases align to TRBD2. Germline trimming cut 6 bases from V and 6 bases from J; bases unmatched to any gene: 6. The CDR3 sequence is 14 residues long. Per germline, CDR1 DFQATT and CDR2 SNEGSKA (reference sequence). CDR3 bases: TGCAGTGCCACGCTAGCGGGAGGGCCCAATGAGCAGTTCTTC. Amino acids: CSATLAGGPNEQFF.

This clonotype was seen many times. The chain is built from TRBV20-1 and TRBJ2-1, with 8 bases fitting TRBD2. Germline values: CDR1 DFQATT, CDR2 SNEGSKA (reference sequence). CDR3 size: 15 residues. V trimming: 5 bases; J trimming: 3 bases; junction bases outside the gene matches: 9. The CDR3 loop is CSAARLATHYNEQFF. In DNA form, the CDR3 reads TGCAGTGCTGCCAGACTAGCGACACACTACAATGAGCAGTTCTTC.

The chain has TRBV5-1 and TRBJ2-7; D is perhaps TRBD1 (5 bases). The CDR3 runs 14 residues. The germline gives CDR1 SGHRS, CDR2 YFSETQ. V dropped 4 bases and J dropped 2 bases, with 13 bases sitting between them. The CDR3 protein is CASSLKTGAYEQYF. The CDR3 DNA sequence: TGCGCCAGCAGCCTGAAAACAGGTGCCTACGAGCAGTACTTC.

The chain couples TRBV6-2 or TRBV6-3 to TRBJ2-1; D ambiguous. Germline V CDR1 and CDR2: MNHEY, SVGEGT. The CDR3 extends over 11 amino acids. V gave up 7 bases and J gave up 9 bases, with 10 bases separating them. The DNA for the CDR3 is TGTGCCAGCACCGCCGGAGCTGAGCAGTTCTTC. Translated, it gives CASTAGAEQFF.

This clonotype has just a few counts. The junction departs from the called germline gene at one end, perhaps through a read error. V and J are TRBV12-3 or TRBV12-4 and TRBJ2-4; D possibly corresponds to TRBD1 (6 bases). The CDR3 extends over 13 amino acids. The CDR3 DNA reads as TGTGCCGGCAGGAGCACAGGGCTCGGAGAGCAGTACTTC. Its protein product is CAGRSTGLGEQYF.

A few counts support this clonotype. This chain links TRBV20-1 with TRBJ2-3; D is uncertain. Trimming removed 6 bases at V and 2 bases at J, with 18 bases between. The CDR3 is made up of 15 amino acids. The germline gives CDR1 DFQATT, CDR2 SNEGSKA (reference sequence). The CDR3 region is CSASINGPPTDTQYF. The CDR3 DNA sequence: TGCAGTGCCTCCATTAACGGCCCACCCACAGATACGCAGTATTTT.

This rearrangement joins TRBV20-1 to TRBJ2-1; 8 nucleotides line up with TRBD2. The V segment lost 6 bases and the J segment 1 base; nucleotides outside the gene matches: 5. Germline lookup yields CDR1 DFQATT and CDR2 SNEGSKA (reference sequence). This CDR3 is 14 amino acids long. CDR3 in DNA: TGCAGTGCCCTTCCGGGGGGGTCCTACAATGAGCAGTTCTTC. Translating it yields CSALPGGSYNEQFF.

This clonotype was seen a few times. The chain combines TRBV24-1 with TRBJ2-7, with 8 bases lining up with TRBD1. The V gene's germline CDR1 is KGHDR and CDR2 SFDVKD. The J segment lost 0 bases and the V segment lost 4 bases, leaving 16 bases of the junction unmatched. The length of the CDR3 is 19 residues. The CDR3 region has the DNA TGTGCCACCAGTGACCTGAGGGACAGGAACTGGGGGGCCTCCTACGAGCAGTACTTC. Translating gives CATSDLRDRNWGASYEQYF.

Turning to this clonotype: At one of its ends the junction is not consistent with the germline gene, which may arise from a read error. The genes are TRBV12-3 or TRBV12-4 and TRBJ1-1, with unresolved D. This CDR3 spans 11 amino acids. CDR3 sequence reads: CASSSVRGAFF. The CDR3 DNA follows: TGCGCCAGCAGTTCCGTTCGGGGAGCTTTCTTT.

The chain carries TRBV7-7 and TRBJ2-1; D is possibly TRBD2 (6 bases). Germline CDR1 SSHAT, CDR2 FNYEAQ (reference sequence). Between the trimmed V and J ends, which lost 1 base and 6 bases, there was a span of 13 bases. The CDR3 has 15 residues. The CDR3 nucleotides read TGTGCCAGCAGCTTAGACGGCGGGGACGCCAATGAGCAGTTCTTC. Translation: CASSLDGGDANEQFF.

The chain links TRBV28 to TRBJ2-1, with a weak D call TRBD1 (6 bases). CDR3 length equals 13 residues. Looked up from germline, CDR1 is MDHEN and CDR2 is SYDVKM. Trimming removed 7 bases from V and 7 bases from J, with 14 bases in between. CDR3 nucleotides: TGTGCCAGCACAATACAGGGTCGGAATGAGCAGTTCTTC. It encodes CASTIQGRNEQFF. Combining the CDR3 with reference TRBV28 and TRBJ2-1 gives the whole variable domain DVKVTQSSRYLVKRTGEKVFLECVQDMDHENMFWYRQDPGLGLRLIYFSYDVKMKEKGDIPEGYSVSREKKERFSLILESASTNQTSMYLCASTIQGRNEQFFGPGTRLTVL.

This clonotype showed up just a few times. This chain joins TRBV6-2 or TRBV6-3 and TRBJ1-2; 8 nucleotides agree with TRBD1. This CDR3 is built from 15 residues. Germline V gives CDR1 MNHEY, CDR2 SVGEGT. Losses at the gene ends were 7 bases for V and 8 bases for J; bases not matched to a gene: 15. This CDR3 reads CASTRTGLLRSGYTF. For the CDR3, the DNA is TGTGCCAGCACCCGGACAGGGTTACTTCGAAGCGGCTACACCTTC.

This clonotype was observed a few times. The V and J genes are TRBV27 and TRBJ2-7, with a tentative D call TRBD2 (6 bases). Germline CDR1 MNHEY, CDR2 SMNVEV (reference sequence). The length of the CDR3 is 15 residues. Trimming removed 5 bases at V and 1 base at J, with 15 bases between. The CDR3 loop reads CASSIGPGGSYEQYF. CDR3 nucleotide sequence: TGTGCCAGCAGTATAGGACCCGGGGGTTCCTACGAGCAGTACTTC.

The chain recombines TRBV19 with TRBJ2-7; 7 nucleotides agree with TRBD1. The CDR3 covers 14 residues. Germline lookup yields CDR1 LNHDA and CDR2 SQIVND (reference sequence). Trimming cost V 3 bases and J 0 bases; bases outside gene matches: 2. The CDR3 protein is CASSIDRDSYEQYF. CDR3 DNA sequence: TGTGCCAGTAGTATTGACAGGGACTCCTACGAGCAGTACTTC.

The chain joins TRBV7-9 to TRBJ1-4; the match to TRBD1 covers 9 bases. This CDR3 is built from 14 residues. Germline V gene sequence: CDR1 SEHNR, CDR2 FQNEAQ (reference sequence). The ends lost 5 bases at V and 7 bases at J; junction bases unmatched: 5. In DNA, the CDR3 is TGTGCCAGCAGCCAGGGACAGGGCTTTGAAAAACTGTTTTTT. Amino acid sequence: CASSQGQGFEKLFF.

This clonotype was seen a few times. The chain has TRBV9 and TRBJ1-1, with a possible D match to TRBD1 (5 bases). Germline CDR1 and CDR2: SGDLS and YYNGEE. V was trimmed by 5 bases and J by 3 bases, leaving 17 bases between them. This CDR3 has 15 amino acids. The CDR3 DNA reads TGTGCCAGCAGGGGCCAGGGACTTGGGGACACTGAAGCTTTCTTT. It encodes CASRGQGLGDTEAFF. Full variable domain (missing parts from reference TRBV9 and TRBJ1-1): DSGVTQTPKHLITATGQRVTLRCSPRSGDLSVYWYQQSLDQGLQFLIQYYNGEERAKGNILERFSAQQFPDLHSELNLSSLELGDSALYFCASRGQGLGDTEAFFGQGTRLTVV.

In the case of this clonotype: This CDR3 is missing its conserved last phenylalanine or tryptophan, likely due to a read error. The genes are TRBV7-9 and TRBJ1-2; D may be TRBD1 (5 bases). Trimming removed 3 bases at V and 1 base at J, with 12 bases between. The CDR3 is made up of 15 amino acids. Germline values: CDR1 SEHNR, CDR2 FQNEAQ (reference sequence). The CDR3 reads CASSFGTEFNYGYTL. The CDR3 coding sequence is TGTGCCAGCAGCTTTGGGACTGAATTTAACTATGGCTACACCCTC.

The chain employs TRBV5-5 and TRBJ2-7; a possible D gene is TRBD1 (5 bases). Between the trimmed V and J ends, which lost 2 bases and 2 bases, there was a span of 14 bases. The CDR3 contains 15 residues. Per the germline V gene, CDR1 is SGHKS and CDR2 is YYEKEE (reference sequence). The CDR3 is CASSFSHRNTYEQYF. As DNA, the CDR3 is TGTGCCAGCAGCTTTTCTCACAGGAACACCTACGAGCAGTACTTC.

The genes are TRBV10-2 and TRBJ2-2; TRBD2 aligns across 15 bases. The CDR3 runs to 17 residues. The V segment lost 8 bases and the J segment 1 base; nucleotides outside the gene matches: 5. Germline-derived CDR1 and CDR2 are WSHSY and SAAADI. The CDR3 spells CASEGTSGRQNTGELFF. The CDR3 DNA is TGCGCCAGCGAAGGGACTAGCGGGAGGCAGAACACCGGGGAGCTGTTTTTT.

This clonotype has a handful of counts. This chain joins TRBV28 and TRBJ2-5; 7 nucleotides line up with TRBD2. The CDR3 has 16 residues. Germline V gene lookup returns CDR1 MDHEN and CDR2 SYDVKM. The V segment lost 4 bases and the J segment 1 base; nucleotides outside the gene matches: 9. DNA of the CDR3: TGTGCCAGCAGTTCCTGGGGCGGGGGACCCCAAGAGACCCAGTACTTC. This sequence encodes CASSSWGGGPQETQYF.

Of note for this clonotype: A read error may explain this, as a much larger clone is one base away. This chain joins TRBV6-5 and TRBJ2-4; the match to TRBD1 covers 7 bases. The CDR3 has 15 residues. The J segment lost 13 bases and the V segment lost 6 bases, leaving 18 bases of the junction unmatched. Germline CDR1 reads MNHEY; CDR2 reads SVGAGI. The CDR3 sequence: CASRRRQGSYNEQYF. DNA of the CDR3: TGTGCCAGCAGGCGAAGACAGGGATCCTACAATGAGCAGTACTTC.